The 2 T cell receptor beta chains below all came from one sample that was sequenced in a study of synovial regulatory T cells in juvenile arthritis. Assay used: immunoSEQ multiplex PCR; TCRdb lists only in-frame clones, some missing. The sample includes around 9,600 clones. The sequencing input was Treg cells from blood. Subset here: remaining (HLA-DR-negative) circulating blood Treg cells. The receptor set was obtained from a donor aged 2 to 35 with juvenile idiopathic arthritis.

This chain links TRBV9 with TRBJ2-1; TCRdb indicates TRBD2, and absent DNA this call remains unverified. This CDR3 has 22 residues. A DNA sequence was not provided. CDR1 and CDR2 (germline): SGDLS, YYNGEE. CDR3 region: CASSVAVHLAGAAGVKYNEQFF. Drawing the rest from reference TRBV9 and TRBJ2-1, the complete variable domain is DSGVTQTPKHLITATGQRVTLRCSPRSGDLSVYWYQQSLDQGLQFLIQYYNGEERAKGNILERFSAQQFPDLHSELNLSSLELGDSALYFCASSVAVHLAGAAGVKYNEQFFGPGTRLTVL.

The genes are TRBV18 and TRBJ1-4. Germline CDR1 and CDR2: KGHSH and LQKENI. CDR3 length: 16 amino acids. No DNA was logged. CDR3 sequence: CASSPGVEGSTEKLFF.